A single sample is the source of the 28 T cell receptor beta chains below, sequenced in a study of blood T cell repertoires in COVID-19 (dated by TCRdb to 2018 to 2020). The library came from the immunoSEQ multiplex PCR assay. In TCRdb, the immuneACCESS table is reduced to in-frame sequences with V and J assigned. These tables do not hold every clone; where another copy was compared, an unresolved V gene accounts for under half, and the others remain unexplained. For this sample there are roughly 110,000 clones; around 84% appear just once. The top ten clonotypes cover approximately 13% of the sample. The sequenced sample was peripheral blood. The receptors come from a human donor in a cohort sampled during active COVID-19.

The chain carries TRBV2 and TRBJ1-5; TRBD1 agrees at 7 bases. Trimming removed 5 bases from V and 5 bases from J; junction bases left unmatched: 9. Germline V gene sequence: CDR1 SNHLY, CDR2 FYNNEI. The CDR3 sequence is 15 residues long. The CDR3 sequence: CASSLTGNVDQPQHF. As DNA, the CDR3 is TGTGCCAGCAGTCTGACAGGGAATGTTGATCAGCCCCAGCATTTT.

This chain uses TRBV7-2 with TRBJ1-6, with 10 nucleotides matching TRBD1. The CDR3 is 15 residues long. Germline CDR1 SGHTA, CDR2 FQGNSA. With 5 bases clipped from V and 7 bases from J, the junction kept 5 bases outside the gene matches. CDR3 region: CASSLRQGANSPLHF. CDR3 DNA sequence: TGTGCCAGCAGCCTCCGACAGGGGGCGAATTCACCCCTCCACTTT.

CDR3 in DNA: TGTGCCAGCATGGCGGGGGGATACAATGAGCAGTTCTTC. Translating it yields CASMAGGYNEQFF. The gene calls are TRBV2 and TRBJ2-1, with 8 bases identical to TRBD2. CDR1 SNHLY and CDR2 FYNNEI come from the germline V gene. Trimming at V came to 7 bases and at J to 4 bases, leaving 3 bases not matched to a gene. CDR3 length: 13 residues.

The gene calls are TRBV6-6 and TRBJ1-2; 8 nucleotides match TRBD1. Germline values: CDR1 MNHNY, CDR2 SVGAGI (reference sequence). The trim removed 2 bases at V and 8 bases at J, leaving 7 bases unmatched. The CDR3 loop spans 14 amino acids. CDR3 DNA sequence: TGTGCCAGCAGTTACGGACAGGGAGTCGAGGGCTACACCTTC. This gives the protein CASSYGQGVEGYTF.

The CDR3 reads CASSRDRSYYNVLTF. The CDR3 coding sequence is TGTGCCAGCAGTCGCGACAGGTCCTATTACAACGTCCTGACTTTC. This chain uses TRBV6-5 with TRBJ2-6; D is possibly TRBD1 (6 bases). V was cut by 5 bases and J by 9 bases, with 17 bases left in between. The CDR3 has 15 residues. Germline-derived CDR1 and CDR2 are MNHEY and SVGAGI.

The chain combines TRBV19 with TRBJ1-2; 8 bases map to TRBD1. The germline CDR1 and CDR2 sequences are LNHDA and SQIVND (reference sequence). CDR3 size: 17 residues. The J segment lost 3 bases and the V segment lost 0 bases, leaving 9 bases of the junction unmatched. CDR3 DNA sequence: TGTGCCAGTAGTATAGATCTCGGTGACAGGGGCGACTATGGCTACACCTTC. Protein product: CASSIDLGDRGDYGYTF.

CDR3 amino acids: CASSHLRRDAANEKLFF. As DNA, the CDR3 is TGCGCCAGCAGCCACCTTAGGAGGGACGCAGCTAATGAAAAACTGTTTTTT. The gene calls are TRBV4-1 and TRBJ1-4, with D perhaps matching TRBD1 (5 bases). The CDR3 loop spans 17 amino acids. Per the germline V gene, CDR1 is MGHRA and CDR2 is YSYEKL. The ends were cut back, 3 bases at V and 3 bases at J, with 17 bases in the middle.

V usage is TRBV7-9 and J usage is TRBJ2-7; the D gene is possibly TRBD1 (6 bases). This CDR3 contains 15 residues. The germline V gene encodes CDR1 SEHNR and CDR2 FQNEAQ (reference sequence). V gave up 4 bases and J gave up 7 bases, with 20 bases separating them. The CDR3, as DNA: TGTGCCAGCAGCTCGGACACGACTACAGGGTGGGAGCAGTACTTC. As protein: CASSSDTTTGWEQYF.

This chain uses TRBV18 with TRBJ2-7, with no clear D. Germline CDR1 KGHSH, CDR2 LQKENI. V lost 0 bases and J 3 bases, leaving 18 bases between the germline ends. The CDR3 is made up of 17 amino acids. The CDR3 loop reads CASSPPRAVGRNYEQYF. CDR3 DNA sequence: TGTGCCAGCTCACCACCGCGAGCAGTGGGCAGGAACTACGAGCAGTACTTC.

This rearrangement joins TRBV3-1 (or the pseudogene TRBV3-2) to TRBJ1-3, with TRBD1 as a possible D gene (5 bases). The germline CDR1 and CDR2 sequences are LGHDT and YNNKEL (reference sequence). The germline V and J ends were trimmed by 1 base and 9 bases, with 13 bases remaining between them. The CDR3 has 14 amino acids. CDR3: CASSQGQPAGTIYF. The CDR3 bases are TGTGCCAGCAGCCAAGGACAGCCAGCGGGCACCATATATTTT.

This clone was counted only a few times. This chain joins TRBV29-1 and TRBJ1-2, with 10 bases fitting TRBD1. After removal of 7 bases from V and 4 bases from J, the junction contained 6 bases not matched to a gene. The CDR3 is made up of 13 amino acids. CDR1 is SQVTM and CDR2 is ANQGSEA in the germline V gene. CDR3 loop: CSARTGGSYGYTF. The DNA of the CDR3 is TGCAGCGCCCGGACAGGGGGTTCCTATGGCTACACCTTC.

The rearrangement links TRBV7-2 to TRBJ2-7; TRBD1 aligns across 8 bases. Germline V gene lookup returns CDR1 SGHTA and CDR2 FQGNSA. V was pared by 5 bases and J by 4 bases, with 7 bases of the junction left unmatched. The CDR3 has 14 residues. CDR3 protein: CASSQRTGFYEQYF. CDR3 DNA sequence: TGTGCCAGCAGCCAACGGACAGGGTTTTACGAGCAGTACTTC.

The chain carries TRBV5-8 and TRBJ2-7, with TRBD2 as a possible D gene (6 bases). The V gene's germline CDR1 is SGHTS and CDR2 YDEGEE. This CDR3 contains 14 residues. V was cut by 7 bases and J by 0 bases, with 14 bases left in between. For the CDR3, the DNA is TGTGCCAGCGAGGGGACTTTGAGCTCCTACGAGCAGTACTTC. Encoded protein: CASEGTLSSYEQYF.

This clone was seen only a few times. The genes are TRBV5-1 and TRBJ1-6, with 7 positions matching TRBD1. Germline CDR1 is SGHRS and CDR2 is YFSETQ. V shed 1 base, J shed 4 bases, and the junction held 5 bases outside the gene matches. This CDR3 region has 16 residues. CDR3 bases: TGCGCCAGCAGCTTGTGGACAGGAGGATATAATTCACCCCTCCACTTT. Its protein is CASSLWTGGYNSPLHF.

The chain uses TRBV21-1 and TRBJ2-1; TRBD1, the table's D call, was not compared with the DNA. TRBV21-1 is given as a pseudogene. The CDR3 is made up of 17 amino acids. The CDR3 DNA follows: TGTGCCAGCAGCAAAGAGGCGGACAGGGAGGAGGAAGATGAGCAGTTCTTC. Translating it yields CASSKEADREEEDEQFF.

The chain links TRBV29-1 to TRBJ1-3; TRBD1 agrees at 7 bases. V was pared by 4 bases and J by 2 bases, with 2 bases of the junction left unmatched. Per the germline V gene, CDR1 is SQVTM and CDR2 is ANQGSEA. CDR3 size: 13 residues. CDR3 residues: CSVGGGTGNTIYF. In DNA form, the CDR3 reads TGCAGCGTTGGAGGGGGCACTGGAAACACCATATATTTT.

This clone was recorded a few times. This chain joins TRBV19 and TRBJ2-7; 7 nucleotides align to TRBD1. CDR3 size: 13 residues. Germline loops: CDR1 LNHDA, CDR2 SQIVND (reference sequence). Losses at the gene ends were 5 bases for V and 2 bases for J; bases not matched to a gene: 3. The CDR3 nucleotides are TGTGCCAGTAGTTATGACAGGGCCTACGAGCAGTACTTC. It translates to CASSYDRAYEQYF.

This sequence joins TRBV5-1 and TRBJ2-1; D is unresolved. The germline V gene encodes CDR1 SGHRS and CDR2 YFSETQ. V gave up 3 bases and J gave up 9 bases, with 10 bases separating them. The CDR3 length is 12 residues. The CDR3 nucleotides are TGCGCCAGCAGCTCGGAAGAGCGTGAGCAGTTCTTC. Translating gives CASSSEEREQFF.

The chain employs TRBV6-6 and TRBJ2-7; 11 bases agree with TRBD2. The V segment lost 5 bases and the J segment 2 bases; nucleotides outside the gene matches: 8. Germline CDR1 is MNHNY and CDR2 is SVGAGI (reference sequence). CDR3 length: 16 amino acids. The CDR3 is CASSPPTSGRPYEQYF. The CDR3 nucleotides are TGTGCCAGCAGTCCTCCTACTAGCGGGAGACCCTACGAGCAGTACTTC.

The rearrangement links TRBV6-5 to TRBJ2-2; 8 bases map to TRBD1. This CDR3 is built from 15 residues. In germline, CDR1 is MNHEY, CDR2 SVGAGI. V was clipped by 5 bases and J by 1 base; unmatched bases: 3. The CDR3 region is CASSRGTGNTGELFF. The CDR3 DNA reads TGTGCCAGCAGTCGCGGGACAGGGAACACCGGGGAGCTGTTTTTT.

The genes are TRBV6-5 and TRBJ2-1; D possibly corresponds to TRBD2 (5 bases). CDR1 is MNHEY, CDR2 SVGAGI, per germline. V lost 6 bases and J lost 8, with 11 bases in between. The CDR3 consists of 12 residues. CDR3: CASSREGDEQFF. For the CDR3, the DNA is TGTGCCAGCAGCCGCGAGGGCGATGAGCAGTTCTTC.

CDR3 DNA: TGTGCCAGCAGCGTAGTAGCGGGGGGCTCCTACGAGCAGTACTTC. Protein product: CASSVVAGGSYEQYF. J is TRBJ2-7 and V is TRBV9; the match to TRBD2 covers 10 bases. Trimming took 0 bases from V and 0 from J; bases not matched to a gene: 0. Germline V gene sequence: CDR1 SGDLS, CDR2 YYNGEE. The CDR3 covers 15 residues.

This clone was seen only once. This rearrangement joins TRBV6-5 to TRBJ2-7, with TRBD1 as a possible D gene (6 bases). The length of the CDR3 is 15 residues. The V gene lost 2 bases and the J gene lost 2 bases, with 13 bases spanning the gap. CDR1 is MNHEY and CDR2 is SVGAGI in the germline V gene. CDR3 region: CASSYPLQGTYEQYF. The CDR3 DNA follows: TGTGCCAGCAGTTACCCGTTACAGGGAACCTACGAGCAGTACTTC.

This clone was found once. The rearrangement joins TRBV9 to TRBJ2-1; 8 bases align to TRBD2. The CDR3 is made up of 15 amino acids. V shed 3 bases, J shed 2 bases, and the junction held 4 bases outside the gene matches. The V gene's germline CDR1 is SGDLS and CDR2 YYNGEE. CDR3: CASSGRGAPYNEQFF. CDR3 nucleotide sequence: TGTGCCAGCAGCGGGCGGGGGGCCCCCTACAATGAGCAGTTCTTC. The complete variable domain, with remaining parts taken from reference TRBV9 and TRBJ2-1, reads DSGVTQTPKHLITATGQRVTLRCSPRSGDLSVYWYQQSLDQGLQFLIQYYNGEERAKGNILERFSAQQFPDLHSELNLSSLELGDSALYFCASSGRGAPYNEQFFGPGTRLTVL.

This chain uses TRBV10-3 with TRBJ2-1; 16 bases are a match to TRBD2. After removal of 3 bases from V and 9 bases from J, the junction contained 5 bases not matched to a gene. The CDR3 is made up of 16 amino acids. Looked up from germline, CDR1 is ENHRY and CDR2 is SYGVKD. CDR3 coding DNA: TGTGCCATCAGTGAAGGGACTAGCGGGGGGGCGGGTGAGCAGTTCTTC. Its protein is CAISEGTSGGAGEQFF.

This clone has at least ten counts. The V call is TRBV6-2 or TRBV6-3, the J call TRBJ1-5; TRBD1 might be the D (6 bases). Trimming cost V 4 bases and J 3 bases, with 10 bases left between them. This CDR3 spans 14 amino acids. Germline V gene lookup returns CDR1 MNHEY and CDR2 SVGEGT. DNA of the CDR3: TGTGCCAGCAGTTCCAGGGGCCCCAATCAGCCCCAGCATTTT. Residues: CASSSRGPNQPQHF.

The rearrangement joins TRBV24-1 to TRBJ2-2; 8 bases agree with TRBD1. Germline loops: CDR1 KGHDR, CDR2 SFDVKD. V dropped 0 bases and J dropped 5; count of bases not matched to a gene: 7. The CDR3 is 17 amino acids. CDR3 loop: CATSDLTQGAGTGELFF. The CDR3, as DNA: TGTGCCACCAGTGATTTGACTCAGGGGGCAGGGACCGGGGAGCTGTTTTTT.

This clone was observed once. The V call is TRBV3-1 (or the pseudogene TRBV3-2), the J call TRBJ2-3, with D unclear. V lost 1 base to trimming and J lost 4 bases, with 6 bases between them. The germline V gene encodes CDR1 LGHDT and CDR2 YNNKEL (reference sequence). The length of the CDR3 is 13 residues. CDR3 loop: CASSQGGADTQYF. DNA for the CDR3: TGTGCCAGCAGCCAAGGAGGTGCAGATACGCAGTATTTT.